A selection of T cell receptor beta chains follows, all from one sample in a study of blood T cell repertoires in COVID-19. Assay: immunoSEQ multiplex PCR; the TCRdb copy retains only in-frame clones and omits some. The table includes around 220,000 clones, about 90% detected once. The sequencing input was PBMCs or T cells enriched from blood (not recorded which). The receptor source for this set is a woman between 25 and 40 years old with acute COVID-19. Each CDR3 is given with its conserved first and last residue. The order of the fields is D gene, clone size, V gene, J gene, CDR3 DNA, CDR3 protein. The D gene is left open where the match is weak. Only part of the rows carry a size: once, few, many, or a class if the clone is expanded.

D: -; size: once; V: TRBV4-1; J: TRBJ2-1; DNA: TGCGCCAGCAGCCAAGAGGGTTTGCAGGGGTTCTACAATGAGCAGTTCTTC; CDR3: CASSQEGLQGFYNEQFF
D: TRBD1; size: few; V: TRBV5-1; J: TRBJ2-4; DNA: TGCGCCAGCAGGCCGGACGCCGGGACAGGGTTTGAATACTTC; CDR3: CASRPDAGTGFEYF
D: TRBD1; size: -; V: TRBV5-6; J: TRBJ2-7; DNA: TGTGCCAGCAGCCCCTTAGGGGGCCCCTCTTCCTACGAGCAGTACTTC; CDR3: CASSPLGGPSSYEQYF
D: -; size: -; V: TRBV4-1; J: TRBJ2-5; DNA: TGCGCCAGCAGCCTCCAGAGCGGCGGGGCTGGGACCCAGTACTTC; CDR3: CASSLQSGGAGTQYF
D: -; size: -; V: TRBV5-4; J: TRBJ1-6; DNA: TGTGCCAGCAGCTTGGGCGGCAATAATTCACCCCTCCACTTT; CDR3: CASSLGGNNSPLHF
D: -; size: -; V: TRBV30; J: TRBJ2-7; DNA: TGTGCCTGGAGGGATTATGGGGACTCGGTCTACGAGCAGTACTTC; CDR3: CAWRDYGDSVYEQYF
D: -; size: few; V: TRBV25-1; J: TRBJ2-7; DNA: TGTGCCAGCAGTGAGTGGGACATCTACGAGCAGTACTTC; CDR3: CASSEWDIYEQYF
D: TRBD2; size: -; V: TRBV4-3; J: TRBJ2-3; DNA: TGCGCCAGCAGCCTCCAGGCCGGGACTCCGGGACTAGCGGGAGGGCCGGATACGCAGTATTTT; CDR3: CASSLQAGTPGLAGGPDTQYF
D: TRBD2; size: -; V: TRBV5-1; J: TRBJ2-7; DNA: TGCGCCAGCAGGTCGGCTAGCGGGATTGGTGCGGGCGAGCAGTACTTC; CDR3: CASRSASGIGAGEQYF
D: TRBD2; size: once; V: TRBV27; J: TRBJ2-1; DNA: TGTGCCAGCAGTTTAAGAGGGACTAGCGGGTCAAATGAGCAGTTCTTC; CDR3: CASSLRGTSGSNEQFF
D: -; size: -; V: TRBV18; J: TRBJ2-7; DNA: TGTGCCAGCTCATCCGCGGGAACGGGCGAGCAGTACTTC; CDR3: CASSSAGTGEQYF
D: -; size: once; V: TRBV15; J: TRBJ1-1; DNA: TGTGCCACCAGCACCATTACAGGGAAGAACACTGAAGCTTTCTTT; CDR3: CATSTITGKNTEAFF
D: TRBD2; size: -; V: TRBV19; J: TRBJ2-3; DNA: TGTGCCAGTAGTATAGGGGGGGGAACAGATACGCAGTATTTT; CDR3: CASSIGGGTDTQYF
D: TRBD1; size: -; V: TRBV30; J: TRBJ1-6; DNA: TGTGCCTGGAGTGTACAGGGGAGGAATTCACCCCTCCACTTT; CDR3: CAWSVQGRNSPLHF
D: TRBD1; size: -; V: TRBV5-6; J: TRBJ1-2; DNA: TGTGCCAGCAGCCCCGACAGGGCCAACTATGGCTACACCTTC; CDR3: CASSPDRANYGYTF
D: -; size: few; V: TRBV19; J: TRBJ1-5; DNA: TGTGCCAGTAGTAGCGACAGTTCCTATCAGCCCCAGCATTTT; CDR3: CASSSDSSYQPQHF
D: TRBD2; size: -; V: TRBV28; J: TRBJ2-2; DNA: TGTGCCAGCTCTCCTAGCGGGAGGACCGGGGAGCTGTTTTTT; CDR3: CASSPSGRTGELFF
D: TRBD2; size: -; V: TRBV27; J: TRBJ2-4; DNA: TGTGCCAGCAGTTTTGACGGCGGGAGACAAAACATTCAGTACTTC; CDR3: CASSFDGGRQNIQYF
D: -; size: -; V: TRBV10-3; J: TRBJ1-1; DNA: TGTGCCATCAGTGAGTCGGGGCAGGCGAACACTGAAGCTTTCTTT; CDR3: CAISESGQANTEAFF
D: -; size: -; V: TRBV20-1; J: TRBJ2-7; DNA: TGCAGTGCTAGTCTAGCTCGGCACGAGCAGTACTTC; CDR3: CSASLARHEQYF
D: TRBD2; size: -; V: TRBV19; J: TRBJ2-6; DNA: TGTGCCAGTAGGGGGACTAGCGGGAACTCCCCTGGGGCCAACGTCCTGACTTTC; CDR3: CASRGTSGNSPGANVLTF
D: TRBD2; size: -; V: TRBV5-6; J: TRBJ2-1; DNA: TGTGCCAGCAGCGCGCCTAGCGGAAACTCCTACAATGAGCAGTTCTTC; CDR3: CASSAPSGNSYNEQFF
D: -; size: -; V: TRBV10-3; J: TRBJ1-1; DNA: TGTGCCACCGAAAGATTGGGGCGGGGTGAAGCTTTCTTT; CDR3: CATERLGRGEAFF
D: TRBD1; size: -; V: TRBV5-1; J: TRBJ2-3; DNA: TGCGCCAGCAGCCTCGTCGACAGGGTGGGCACAGATACGCAGTATTTT; CDR3: CASSLVDRVGTDTQYF
D: -; size: -; V: TRBV3-1/TRBV3-2; J: TRBJ1-3; DNA: TGTGCCAGCAGCCAAGATTTCCAGGGCTCCCTCTCTGGAAACACCATATATTTT; CDR3: CASSQDFQGSLSGNTIYF
D: -; size: -; V: TRBV11-3; J: TRBJ2-5; DNA: TGTGCCAGCAGCCCGGGACACTTAGGGACCCAGTACTTC; CDR3: CASSPGHLGTQYF
D: TRBD1; size: -; V: TRBV7-3; J: TRBJ2-3; DNA: TGTGCCAGCAGCTTTTCAGGACAGGGCACAGATACGCAGTATTTT; CDR3: CASSFSGQGTDTQYF
D: TRBD1; size: -; V: TRBV7-8; J: TRBJ1-2; DNA: TGTGCCAGCAGCTTAGCGCAGGGGGCGCTTGGCTACACCTTC; CDR3: CASSLAQGALGYTF
D: -; size: -; V: TRBV6-5; J: TRBJ2-7; DNA: TGTGCCAGCAGTTATGGGGGGACTTACGAGCAGTACTTC; CDR3: CASSYGGTYEQYF